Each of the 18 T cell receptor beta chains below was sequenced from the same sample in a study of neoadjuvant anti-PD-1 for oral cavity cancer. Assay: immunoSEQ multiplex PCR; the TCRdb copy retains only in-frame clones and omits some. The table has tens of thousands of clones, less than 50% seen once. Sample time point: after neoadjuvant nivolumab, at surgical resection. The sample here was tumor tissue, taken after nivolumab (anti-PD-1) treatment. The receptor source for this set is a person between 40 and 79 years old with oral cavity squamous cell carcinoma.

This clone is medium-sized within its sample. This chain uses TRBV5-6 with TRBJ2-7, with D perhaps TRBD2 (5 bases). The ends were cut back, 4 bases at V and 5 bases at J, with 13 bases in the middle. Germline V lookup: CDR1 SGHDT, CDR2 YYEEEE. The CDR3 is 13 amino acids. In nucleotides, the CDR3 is TGTGCCAGCAGCCGGGGAGACTTCCACGAGCAGTACTTC. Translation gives CASSRGDFHEQYF. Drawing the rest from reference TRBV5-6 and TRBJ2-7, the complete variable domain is DAGVTQSPTHLIKTRGQQVTLRCSPKSGHDTVSWYQQALGQGPQFIFQYYEEEERQRGNFPDRFSGHQFPNYSSELNVNALLLGDSALYLCASSRGDFHEQYFGPGTRLTVT.

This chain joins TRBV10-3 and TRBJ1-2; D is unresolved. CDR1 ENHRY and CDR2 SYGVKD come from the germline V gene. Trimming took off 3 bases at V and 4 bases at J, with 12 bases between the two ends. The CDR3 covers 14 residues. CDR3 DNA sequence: TGTGCCATCAGTGACGGGCAGCTGGGCTATGGCTACACCTTC. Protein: CAISDGQLGYGYTF.

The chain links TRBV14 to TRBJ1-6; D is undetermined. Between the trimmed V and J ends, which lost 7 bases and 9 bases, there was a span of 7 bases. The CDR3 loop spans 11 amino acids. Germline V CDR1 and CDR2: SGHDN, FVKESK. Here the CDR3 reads CASNRSSPLHF. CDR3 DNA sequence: TGTGCCAGCAACCGGAGTTCACCCCTCCACTTT.

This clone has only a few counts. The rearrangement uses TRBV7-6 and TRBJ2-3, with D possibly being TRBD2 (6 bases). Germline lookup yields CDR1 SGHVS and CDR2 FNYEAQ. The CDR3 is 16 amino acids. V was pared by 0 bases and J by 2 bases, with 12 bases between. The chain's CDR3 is CASSLAGGSATDTQYF. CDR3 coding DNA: TGTGCCAGCAGCTTAGCCGGGGGAAGCGCCACAGATACGCAGTATTTT.

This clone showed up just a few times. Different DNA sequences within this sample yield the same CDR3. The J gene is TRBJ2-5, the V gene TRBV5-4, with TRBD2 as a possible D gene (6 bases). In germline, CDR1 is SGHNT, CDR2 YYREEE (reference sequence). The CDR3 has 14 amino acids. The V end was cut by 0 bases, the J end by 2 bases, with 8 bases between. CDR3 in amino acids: CASSLAGVQETQYF. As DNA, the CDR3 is TGTGCCAGCAGCTTGGCGGGAGTACAAGAGACCCAGTACTTC. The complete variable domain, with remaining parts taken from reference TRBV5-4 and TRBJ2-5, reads ETGVTQSPTHLIKTRGQQVTLRCSSQSGHNTVSWYQQALGQGPQFIFQYYREEENGRGNFPPRFSGLQFPNYSSELNVNALELDDSALYLCASSLAGVQETQYFGPGTRLLVL.

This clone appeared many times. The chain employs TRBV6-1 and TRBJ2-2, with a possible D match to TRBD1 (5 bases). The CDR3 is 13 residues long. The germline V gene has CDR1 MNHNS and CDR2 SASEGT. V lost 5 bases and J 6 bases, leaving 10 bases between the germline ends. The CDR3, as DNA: TGTGCCAGCAGTCTGTGGGGCTCCGGGGAGCTGTTTTTT. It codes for CASSLWGSGELFF.

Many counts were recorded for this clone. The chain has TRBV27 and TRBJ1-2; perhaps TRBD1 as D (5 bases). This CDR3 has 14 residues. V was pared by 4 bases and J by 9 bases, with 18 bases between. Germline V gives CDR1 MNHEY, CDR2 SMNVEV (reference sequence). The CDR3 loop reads CASSSRDGSDSYTF. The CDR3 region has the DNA TGTGCCAGCAGTTCCAGGGACGGATCAGATAGCTACACCTTC.

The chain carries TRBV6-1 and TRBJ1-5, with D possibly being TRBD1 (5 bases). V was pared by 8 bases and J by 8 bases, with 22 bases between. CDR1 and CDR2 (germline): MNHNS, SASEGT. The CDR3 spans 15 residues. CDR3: CASGSDGTKNKPQHF. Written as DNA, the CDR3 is TGTGCCAGCGGATCAGACGGGACGAAAAATAAGCCCCAGCATTTT.

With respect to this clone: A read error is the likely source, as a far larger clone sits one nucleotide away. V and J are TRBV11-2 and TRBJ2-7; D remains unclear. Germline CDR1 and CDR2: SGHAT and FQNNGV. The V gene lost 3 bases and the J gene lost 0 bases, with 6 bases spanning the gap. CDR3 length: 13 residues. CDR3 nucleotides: TGTGCCAGCAGCTTGTCCAGCTCCTACGAGCAGTACTTC. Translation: CASSLSSSYEQYF.

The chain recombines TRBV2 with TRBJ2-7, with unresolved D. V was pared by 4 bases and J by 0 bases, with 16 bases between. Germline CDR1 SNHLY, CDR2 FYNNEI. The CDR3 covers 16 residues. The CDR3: CASSVNYLPSSYEQYF. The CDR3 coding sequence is TGTGCCAGCAGTGTGAACTACCTTCCTAGCTCCTACGAGCAGTACTTC.

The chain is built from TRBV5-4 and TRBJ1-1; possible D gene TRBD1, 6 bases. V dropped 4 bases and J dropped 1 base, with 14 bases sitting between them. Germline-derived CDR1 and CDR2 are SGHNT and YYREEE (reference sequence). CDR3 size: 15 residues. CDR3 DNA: TGTGCCAGCAGCCGGATACAGGGCTCGAACACTGAAGCTTTCTTT. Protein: CASSRIQGSNTEAFF.

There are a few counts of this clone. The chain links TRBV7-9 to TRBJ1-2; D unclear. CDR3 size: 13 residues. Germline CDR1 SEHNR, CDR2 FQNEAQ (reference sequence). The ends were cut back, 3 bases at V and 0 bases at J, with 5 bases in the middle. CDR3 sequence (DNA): TGTGCCAGCAGCTTCACAACTAACTATGGCTACACCTTC. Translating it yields CASSFTTNYGYTF. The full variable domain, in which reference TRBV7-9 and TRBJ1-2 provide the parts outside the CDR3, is DTGVSQNPRHKITKRGQNVTFRCDPISEHNRLYWYRQTLGQGPEFLTYFQNEAQLEKSRLLSDRFSAERPKGSFSTLEIQRTEQGDSAMYLCASSFTTNYGYTFGSGTRLTVV.

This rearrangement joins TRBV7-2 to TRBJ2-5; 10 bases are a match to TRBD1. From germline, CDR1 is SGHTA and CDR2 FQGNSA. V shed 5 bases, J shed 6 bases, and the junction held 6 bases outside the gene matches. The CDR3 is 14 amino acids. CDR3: CASSPRQGAQTQYF. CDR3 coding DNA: TGTGCCAGCAGCCCTAGACAGGGGGCACAGACCCAGTACTTC.

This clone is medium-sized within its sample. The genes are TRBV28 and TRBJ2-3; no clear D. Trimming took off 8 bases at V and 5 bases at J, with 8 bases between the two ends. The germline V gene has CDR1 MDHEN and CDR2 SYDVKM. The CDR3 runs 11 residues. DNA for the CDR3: TGTGCCAGCTCCCTTCGAGATACGCAGTATTTT. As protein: CASSLRDTQYF.

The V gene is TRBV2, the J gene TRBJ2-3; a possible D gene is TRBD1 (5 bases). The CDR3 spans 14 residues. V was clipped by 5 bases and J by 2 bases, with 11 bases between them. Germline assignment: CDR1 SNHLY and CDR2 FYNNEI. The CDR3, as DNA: TGTGCCAGCAGTCCCGACAGAAACACAGATACGCAGTATTTT. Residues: CASSPDRNTDTQYF.

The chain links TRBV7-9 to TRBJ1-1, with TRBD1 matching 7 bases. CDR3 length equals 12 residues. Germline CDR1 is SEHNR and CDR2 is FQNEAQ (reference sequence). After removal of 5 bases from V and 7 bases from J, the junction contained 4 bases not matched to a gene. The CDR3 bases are TGTGCCAGCAGCGGGGACAGCAATGAAGCTTTCTTT. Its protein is CASSGDSNEAFF.

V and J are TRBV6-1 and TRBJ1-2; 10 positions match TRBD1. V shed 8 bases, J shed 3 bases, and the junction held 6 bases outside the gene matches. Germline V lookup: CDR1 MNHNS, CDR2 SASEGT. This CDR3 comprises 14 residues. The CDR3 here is CASVRDRGHYGYTF. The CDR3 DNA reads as TGTGCCAGCGTAAGGGACAGGGGACACTATGGCTACACCTTC.

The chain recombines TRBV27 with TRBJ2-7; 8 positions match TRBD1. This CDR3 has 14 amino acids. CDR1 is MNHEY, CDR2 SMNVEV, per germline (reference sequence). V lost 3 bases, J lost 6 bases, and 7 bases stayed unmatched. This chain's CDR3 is CASSLVGQDGEQYF. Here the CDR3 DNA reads TGTGCCAGCAGTTTGGTGGGACAGGACGGCGAGCAGTACTTC.